This is a list of T cell receptor beta chains from one sample in a study of cytomegalovirus exposure and HLA in healthy donors. Sequencing was performed with immunoSEQ multiplex PCR; in TCRdb, only in-frame clones are kept and a portion is missing. The sample lists roughly 130,000 clones; around 80% were seen once. The sample taken for sequencing was PBMCs. The source of these receptors is a man aged 30-40 years in good health and CMV-seronegative. The CDR3 runs from the conserved cysteine through the conserved F or W.

V gene	J gene	CDR3 protein
TRBV5-1	TRBJ2-5	CASSFPGGKETQYF
TRBV11-2	TRBJ1-6	CASSLEQGAANSPLHF
TRBV15	TRBJ2-7	CATSGGRGDYEQYF
TRBV28	TRBJ2-2	CASSLTGATGELFF
TRBV6-5	TRBJ2-7	CASSYPTSGRGTQYF
TRBV7-2	TRBJ2-1	CAAVAGGQSSYNEQFF
TRBV5-1	TRBJ1-4	CASSLERGGYEKLFF
TRBV27	TRBJ2-1	CATRTGAANEQFF
TRBV6-5	TRBJ2-7	CASSKKPGPAYEQYF
TRBV7-9	TRBJ1-5	CASSLGTGDSNQPQHF
TRBV27	TRBJ2-5	CASSLWPRETQYF
TRBV28	TRBJ2-3	CASSPPGLADTQYF
TRBV6-1	TRBJ2-2	CASRGTGLPGELFF
TRBV5-1	TRBJ2-5	CASSSAGYETQYF
TRBV7-2	TRBJ2-7	CASSLSGGTTYEQYF
TRBV10-3	TRBJ2-3	CAISYTDTQYF
TRBV28	TRBJ2-3	CASSPSGGRGTDTQYF
TRBV9	TRBJ2-3	CASSISGRDTQYF
TRBV6-1	TRBJ2-7	CASSALSGDFHEQYF
TRBV18	TRBJ2-7	CASSPTGVEQYF
TRBV19	TRBJ2-5	CASSIFQAAETQYF
TRBV15	TRBJ1-1	CATSRDSQGKAFF
TRBV29-1	TRBJ2-7	CSIRAQYF
TRBV7-9	TRBJ2-1	CASSLQRARFNEQFF
TRBV10-3	TRBJ2-1	CAISDPDRALSSYNEQFF
TRBV9	TRBJ2-5	CARGGETQYF
TRBV19	TRBJ1-6	CASSRGTGDGSPLHF
TRBV19	TRBJ2-7	CASSGQPGVSEQYF
TRBV4-2	TRBJ1-1	CASSPTGNTEAFF
TRBV5-4	TRBJ2-5	CASSAIQGGETQYF
TRBV9	TRBJ2-3	CASSVDQGAVTDTQYF
TRBV5-8	TRBJ2-2	CASSPLPGQGEVGELFF
TRBV6-5	TRBJ1-2	CASRWDRASYGYTF
TRBV4-2	TRBJ2-1	CASSQEGLADNEQFF
TRBV27	TRBJ1-6	CASSLGGASYNSPLHF
TRBV11-2	TRBJ2-2	CASSRGGVSTGELFF
TRBV2	TRBJ1-2	CASRGTGAHGYTF
TRBV7-9	TRBJ2-1	CASSQGGRAEQFF
TRBV5-1	TRBJ2-1	CASSFYSGSSYNEQFF
TRBV28	TRBJ1-2	CASSPGGAKPGYTF
TRBV27	TRBJ1-2	CASSLEGAAYGYTF